This entry concerns a single TCR beta chain. This entry comes from a study of blood T cell repertoires in COVID-19. This table comes from immunoSEQ multiplex PCR, and its TCRdb copy is limited to in-frame clones, with some not included. The sample lists 150,000 or so clones; roughly 84% were seen once. Study members were between about 18 and 100 years old and lived in 24 US regions. Before being deemed recovered, Cohort 3 donors had two negative PCRs, clearance, or symptom resolution. V gave up 3 bases and J gave up 4 bases, with 11 bases separating them. Germline loops: CDR1 KGHDR, CDR2 SFDVKD. CDR3 length: 14 residues.

The chain recombines TRBV24-1 with TRBJ2-5; D perhaps matches TRBD2 (6 bases). This clonotype was sampled from a man aged 60-69 years who had recovered from COVID-19. The sample was PBMCs or T cells enriched from blood (not recorded which). In DNA form, the CDR3 reads TGTGCCACCAGTGATCGGCGGGGAGGAGAGACCCAGTACTTC. Translated: CATSDRRGGETQYF.